These T cell receptor beta chains were read from a single sample in a study of circulating and synovial CD4+ cells in juvenile arthritis. The method was immunoSEQ multiplex PCR; TCRdb's version includes in-frame clones alone and lacks a portion of them. The sample gives some 35,000 clones, approximately 93% of which show up once; 0.55% to 0.75% is in the top ten. The sequenced sample consisted of CD4+ T cells from blood. All receptors derive from a human donor with juvenile idiopathic arthritis. CDR3s leave out the opening cysteine and the closing phenylalanine or tryptophan.

J gene | V gene | CDR3 protein
TRBJ2-5 | TRBV1 | TSSHRVSETQY
TRBJ1-1 | TRBV5-8 | ASSTPLSGGRAEAF
TRBJ2-2 | TRBV7-9 | ASSLLNGANTGELF
TRBJ2-7 | TRBV5-6 | ASSLAQGISYEQY
TRBJ2-5 | TRBV6-5 | ASSYSSGGARETQY
TRBJ2-5 | TRBV13 | ASSLVGGQETQY
TRBJ1-2 | TRBV19 | ASGKFGTDYGYT
TRBJ1-6 | TRBV19 | ASSPQRSSYNSPLH
TRBJ1-2 | TRBV5-4 | ASSLSRPGGVTLYGYT
TRBJ1-3 | TRBV7-6 | ASSLTFLRLVSGNTIY
TRBJ2-3 | TRBV7-9 | ASSFRDRGFTDTQY
TRBJ2-3 | TRBV5-1 | ASSRTGGPGSTDTQY
TRBJ1-5 | TRBV30 | AWGQGWGSNQPQH
TRBJ2-1 | TRBV6-1 | ASSGARSPRGRYNEQF
TRBJ1-2 | TRBV5-8 | ASSFTGFYGYT
TRBJ2-5 | TRBV10-3 | AISVRDREETQY
TRBJ1-2 | TRBV5-4 | ASSPGQTAYGYT
TRBJ1-2 | TRBV11-2 | ASSLGATNYGYT
TRBJ1-2 | TRBV19 | ASSPRTGGGRTYGYT
TRBJ1-6 | TRBV7-9 | ASSLALAGGSYNSPLH
TRBJ1-2 | TRBV5-6 | ASSLGETVNYGYT
TRBJ1-3 | TRBV6-1 | ASSEADGGGSGNTIY